This TCR beta chain was captured by sequencing in a study of blood T cell repertoires in COVID-19. Overall study: The cDNA or gDNA used as material had been derived from T cells, B-cell-depleted T cells, or PBMCs.

Unmatched junction bases numbered 10, after V lost 6 bases and J lost 7 bases. Germline V gene lookup returns CDR1 SNHLY and CDR2 FYNNEI. The CDR3 spans 14 residues. Profiled with immunoSEQ multiplex PCR; TCRdb holds only in-frame clones, not every one. The data contain fewer than 300,000 clones, over 75% of them singletons. Sequenced: peripheral blood. The TCR sequence derives from a human donor in a cohort sampled during active COVID-19. The chain is built from TRBV2 and TRBJ2-7; 9 nucleotides line up with TRBD2. CDR3 region: CASRPGLAHWEQYF. DNA of the CDR3: TGTGCCAGCAGACCGGGACTAGCTCACTGGGAGCAGTACTTC.